This T cell receptor (beta chain) was sequenced during a study of blood T cell repertoires in COVID-19. About the study: Spain, Italy and the United States supplied samples that represented acute and convalescent COVID-19. PBMCs, B-cell-depleted T cells, or T cells were the source of the cDNA or gDNA that made up the material.

Authors' methods: It was from reference gene primer amplification that nucleated cell counts were estimated. The repertoire was sequenced with immunoSEQ multiplex PCR; TCRdb's copy has only in-frame clones and lacks some. V, J and clone size derive from that table, while D and trimming were established from the DNA sequence. The data show about 59,000 clones, around four fifths seen once. There are 16 residues in the CDR3. CDR1 and CDR2 (germline): SEHNR, FQNEAQ (reference sequence). V was cut by 5 bases and J by 0 bases, with 14 bases left in between. The receptor was derived from a woman in her sixties or seventies with acute or convalescent COVID-19. The sequencing sample was made of peripheral blood. The V and J genes are TRBV7-9 and TRBJ2-1, with D tentatively TRBD1 (6 bases). CDR3 loop: CASSPGHYSSYNEQFF. The CDR3 DNA follows: TGTGCCAGCAGCCCGGGACACTACAGCTCCTACAATGAGCAGTTCTTC.